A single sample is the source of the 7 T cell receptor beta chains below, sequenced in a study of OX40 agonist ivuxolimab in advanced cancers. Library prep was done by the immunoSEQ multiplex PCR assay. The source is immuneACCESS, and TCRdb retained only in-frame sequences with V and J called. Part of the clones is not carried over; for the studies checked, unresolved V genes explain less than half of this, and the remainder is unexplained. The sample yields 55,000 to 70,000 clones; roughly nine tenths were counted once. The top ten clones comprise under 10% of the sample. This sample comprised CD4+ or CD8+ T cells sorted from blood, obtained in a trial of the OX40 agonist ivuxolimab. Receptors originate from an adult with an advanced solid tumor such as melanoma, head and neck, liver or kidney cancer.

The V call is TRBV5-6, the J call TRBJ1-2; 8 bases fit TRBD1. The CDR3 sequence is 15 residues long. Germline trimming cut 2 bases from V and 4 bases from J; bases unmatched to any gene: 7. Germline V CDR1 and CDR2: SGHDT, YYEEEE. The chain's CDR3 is CASSLTRTGLYGYTF. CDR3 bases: TGTGCCAGCAGCTTAACCCGGACAGGGCTCTATGGCTACACCTTC.

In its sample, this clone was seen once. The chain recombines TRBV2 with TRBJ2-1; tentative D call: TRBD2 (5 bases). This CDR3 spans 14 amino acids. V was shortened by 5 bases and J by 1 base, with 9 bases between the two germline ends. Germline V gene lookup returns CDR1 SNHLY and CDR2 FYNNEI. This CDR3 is CASSRLPSYNEQFF. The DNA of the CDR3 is TGTGCCAGCAGTCGACTACCTTCCTACAATGAGCAGTTCTTC.

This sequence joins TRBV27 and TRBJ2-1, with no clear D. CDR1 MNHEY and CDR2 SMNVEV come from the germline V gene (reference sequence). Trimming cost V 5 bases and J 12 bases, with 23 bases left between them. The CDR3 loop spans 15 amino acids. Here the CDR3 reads CASSPLARSSMSQFF. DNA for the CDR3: TGTGCCAGCAGTCCCCTTGCCAGGAGTTCAATGTCGCAGTTCTTC.

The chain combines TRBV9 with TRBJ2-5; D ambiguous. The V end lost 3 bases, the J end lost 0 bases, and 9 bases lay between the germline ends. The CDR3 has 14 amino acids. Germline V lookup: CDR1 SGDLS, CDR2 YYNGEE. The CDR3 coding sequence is TGTGCCAGCAGCGGGGCACTGAACCAAGAGACCCAGTACTTC. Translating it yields CASSGALNQETQYF.

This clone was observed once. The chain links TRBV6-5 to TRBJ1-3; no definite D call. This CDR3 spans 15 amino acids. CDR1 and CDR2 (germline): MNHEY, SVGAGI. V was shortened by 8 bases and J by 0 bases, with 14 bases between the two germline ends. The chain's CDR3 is CASWELTDSGNTIYF. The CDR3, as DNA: TGTGCCAGCTGGGAATTGACCGACTCTGGAAACACCATATATTTT.

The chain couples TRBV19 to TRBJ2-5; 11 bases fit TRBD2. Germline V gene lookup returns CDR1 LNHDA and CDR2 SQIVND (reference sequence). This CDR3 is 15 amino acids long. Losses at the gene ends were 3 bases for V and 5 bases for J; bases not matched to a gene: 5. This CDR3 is CASSIGSGGAETQYF. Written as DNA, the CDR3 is TGTGCCAGTAGTATTGGTAGCGGGGGGGCGGAGACCCAGTACTTC.

In nucleotides, the CDR3 is TGTGCCAGTAGTATTCCCTTCCTGACGGGGCCTAATGAAAAACTGTTTTTT. It specifies CASSIPFLTGPNEKLFF. The chain carries TRBV19 and TRBJ1-4; D is possibly TRBD1 (5 bases). The ends were cut back, 3 bases at V and 3 bases at J, with 17 bases in the middle. The CDR3 consists of 17 residues. Germline V gene sequence: CDR1 LNHDA, CDR2 SQIVND (reference sequence).